This TCR beta chain originates from a study of blood T cells in healthy people across ages. Study-wide background: When template switching was applied, about one barcoded beta molecule was captured per two T cells.

The sample holds a few counts of this clonotype. Its antigen is currently unknown. The use of a sample-barcoded 5' primer and a J-beta primer mix characterized a second PCR of about 7 to 12 cycles. TCRdb analysed the 5' RACE reads with MiXCR anew, one entry per CDR3 protein. This table has about 1,500,000 distinct CDR3 sequences, 28% appearing once. Findings of the study overall: TCR beta diversity was tightly associated with the proportion of naive T cells.

There are 15 residues in the CDR3. Germline lookup yields CDR1 KGHDR and CDR2 SFDVKD. V was cut by 9 bases and J by 0 bases, with 16 bases left in between. What was sequenced was blood. The sequence was obtained from a woman aged 25 to 39 in good health. The gene calls are TRBV24-1 and TRBJ1-1; D gene unclear. CDR3 sequence (DNA): TGTGCCACCCATGCAACCCCGGGCATGAACACTGAAGCTTTCTTT. This translates into CATHATPGMNTEAFF.